The present entry profiles one T cell receptor beta chain with its context. Its antigen is not identified. Deep was the level at which the assay was run. Sequencing used immunoSEQ multiplex PCR; TCRdb keeps in-frame clones, though not all of them. Among millions of clones, 85% to 95% were seen once, and the ten largest hold around 1.7%. V gave up 5 bases and J gave up 0 bases, with 13 bases separating them. Germline CDR1 and CDR2: SGHAT and FQNNGV. The CDR3 spans 15 residues. This record comes from a study of shared clonotypes between healthy human individuals. Study background: The donor group consisted of two women and three men, aged 18 to 49.

CD8 cells classed as naive were CD45RO-negative and positively selected for CCR7, excluding terminally differentiated effector memory CD45RA+ cells. General study findings and limits: Clonotypes that were shared across a handful of donors made up around 4.6% of naive CD4 clonotypes.

The TCR was taken from a man between 18 and 29 years old in good health. Some clones in this sample may be carry-over from other donors' samples. The chain uses TRBV11-2 and TRBJ2-5, with a possible D match to TRBD2 (6 bases). The sample was naive CD8+ T cells from PBMCs. CDR3 nucleotide sequence: TGTGCCAGCAGCACAAAATGGGGGGACCAAGAGACCCAGTACTTC. It specifies CASSTKWGDQETQYF.